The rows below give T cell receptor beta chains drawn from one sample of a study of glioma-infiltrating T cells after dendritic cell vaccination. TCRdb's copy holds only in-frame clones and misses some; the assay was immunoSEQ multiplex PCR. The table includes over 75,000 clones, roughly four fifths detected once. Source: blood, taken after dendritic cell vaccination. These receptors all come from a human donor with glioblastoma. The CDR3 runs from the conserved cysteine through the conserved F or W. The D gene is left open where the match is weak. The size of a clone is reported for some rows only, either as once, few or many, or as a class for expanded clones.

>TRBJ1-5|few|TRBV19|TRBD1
TGTGCCAGTAGCCGTCGACAGGGGGCGGGTGGGCATTTT
CASSRRQGAGGHF
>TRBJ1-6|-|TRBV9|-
TGTGCCAGCAGTACCCTAGCCTCTTCGGCCCTCCACTTT
CASSTLASSALHF
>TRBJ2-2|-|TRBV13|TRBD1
TGTGCCAGTCACGGGACAGGGGCCCCCCAGGACACCGGGGAGCTGTTTTTT
CASHGTGAPQDTGELFF
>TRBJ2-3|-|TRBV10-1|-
TGCGCCAGCAGTGAGTCTTCAGGGATGGCAGATACGCAGTATTTT
CASSESSGMADTQYF
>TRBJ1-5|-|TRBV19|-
TGTGCCAGTAGTAGAGGGCAGAGCAATCAGCCCCAGCATTTT
CASSRGQSNQPQHF
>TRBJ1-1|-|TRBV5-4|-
TGTGCCAGCAGCTGGGGGGACCTAAACACTGAAGCTTTCTTT
CASSWGDLNTEAFF
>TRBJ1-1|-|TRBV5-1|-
TGCGCCAGCAGCCAGGCGGGCGAAAAGGCTTTCTTT
CASSQAGEKAFF
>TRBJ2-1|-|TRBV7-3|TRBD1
TGTGCCAGCAGCTTAATCGGACAGGGTTTGGATGAGCAGTTCTTC
CASSLIGQGLDEQFF
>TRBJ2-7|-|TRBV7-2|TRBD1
TGTGCCAGCAGCACCGGGGACAGCTCCTACGAGCAGTACTTC
CASSTGDSSYEQYF
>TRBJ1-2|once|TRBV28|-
TGTGCCAGCAGTTCAGACATCCCCTATGGCTACACCTTC
CASSSDIPYGYTF
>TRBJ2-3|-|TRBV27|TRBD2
TGTGCCAGCAGTTTCTCTATGGTAGCGGGGGGCACCACAGATACGCAGTATTTT
CASSFSMVAGGTTDTQYF
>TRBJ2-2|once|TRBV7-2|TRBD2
TGTGCCAGCAGCTTAGTCGTAGCTAGCGGGGGAGGCGGGGCGCTGTTTTTT
CASSLVVASGGGGALFF
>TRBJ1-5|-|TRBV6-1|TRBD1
TGTGCCAGCAGAGGGACAGGGGGACCTCAGCCCCAGCATTTT
CASRGTGGPQPQHF
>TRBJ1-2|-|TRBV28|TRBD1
TGTGCCAGCATCCCTCCCGGGACAGAAATCTATGGCTACACCTTC
CASIPPGTEIYGYTF
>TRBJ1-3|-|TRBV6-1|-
TGTGCCAGCAGTGAAGGGACTCTTCGAAACACCATATATTTT
CASSEGTLRNTIYF
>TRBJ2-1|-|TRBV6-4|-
TGTGCCAGCAGTGACTCGGAGCTCAATGAGCAGTTCTTC
CASSDSELNEQFF
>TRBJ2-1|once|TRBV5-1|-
TGCGCCAGCAGCTTGGAGGGCAGGGCCCTACATGAGCAGTTCTTC
CASSLEGRALHEQFF
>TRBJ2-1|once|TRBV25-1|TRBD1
TGTGCCAGCAGTGAAGAGACAGGGGCCAATGAGCAGTTCTTC
CASSEETGANEQFF
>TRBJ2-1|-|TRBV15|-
TGTGCCACCAGCAGCGAAAGGGGTTATGAGCAGTTCTTC
CATSSERGYEQFF
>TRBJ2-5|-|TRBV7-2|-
TGTGCCAGCAGCTTAGTAGCGGATCGGGAGACCCAGTACTTC
CASSLVADRETQYF
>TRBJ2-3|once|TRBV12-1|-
TGTGCCAGCACCCCCCGGACAGTAACAGATACGCAGTATTTT
CASTPRTVTDTQYF
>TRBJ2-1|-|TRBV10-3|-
TGTGCCATCACCCCGGAGGGGGGGTACTACAATGAGCAGTTCTTC
CAITPEGGYYNEQFF
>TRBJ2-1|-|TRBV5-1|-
TGCGCCAGCAGCTCACAGAAGAGTTACAATGAGCAGTTCTTC
CASSSQKSYNEQFF
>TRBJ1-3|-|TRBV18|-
TGTGCCAGCTCAGGGACCGGGAGCTCTGGAAACACCATATATTTT
CASSGTGSSGNTIYF
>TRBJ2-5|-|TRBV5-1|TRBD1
TGCGCCAGCAGCCCCGGGACAGGGGCCCAAGAGACCCAGTACTTC
CASSPGTGAQETQYF
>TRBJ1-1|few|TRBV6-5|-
TGTGCCAGCAGCTCAGGCCCCATTGGCGCTTTCTTT
CASSSGPIGAFF
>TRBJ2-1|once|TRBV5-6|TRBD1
TGTGCCAGCAGCTTCGTGGGACAGGGGGCTAATGAGCAGTTCTTC
CASSFVGQGANEQFF
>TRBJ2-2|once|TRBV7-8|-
TGTGCCAGCAGCTTATCCCCTAACACCGGGGAGCTGTTTTTT
CASSLSPNTGELFF
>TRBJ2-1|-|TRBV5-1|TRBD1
TGCGCCAGCAGACCCTCCGGGACAGGGGTGTACAATGAGCAGTTCTTC
CASRPSGTGVYNEQFF
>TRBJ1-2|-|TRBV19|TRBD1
TGTGCCAGTAGTATCGACAGGGACGTACCTAGGGGCTACACCTTC
CASSIDRDVPRGYTF
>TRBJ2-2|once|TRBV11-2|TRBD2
TGTGCCAGCAGCTTCACTAGCGGACCAAACACCGGGGAGCTGTTTTTT
CASSFTSGPNTGELFF
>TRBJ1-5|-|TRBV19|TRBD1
TGTGCCAGTAGTATAGGGCAGGGGGTGCAGCCCCAGCATTTT
CASSIGQGVQPQHF
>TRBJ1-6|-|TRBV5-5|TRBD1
TGTGCCAGCAGCTTGGAAATTTTAGCAGGGGGCTCCTATAATTCACCCCTCCACTTT
CASSLEILAGGSYNSPLHF
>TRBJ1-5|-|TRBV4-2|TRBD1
TGTGCCAGCAGCCAAGACGGGCCAGGGGGTCCCAATCAGCCCCAGCATTTT
CASSQDGPGGPNQPQHF
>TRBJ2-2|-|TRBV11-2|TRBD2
TGTGCCAGCAGCTTAGATGGAGAGCGGGAGTACACCGGGGAGCTGTTTTTT
CASSLDGEREYTGELFF
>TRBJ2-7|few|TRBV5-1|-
TGCGCCAGCACCATTATACCAGGCTCCTACGAGCAGTACTTC
CASTIIPGSYEQYF
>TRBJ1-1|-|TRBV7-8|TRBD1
TGTGCCAGCAGCGGACAGGGCTGGGACACTGAAGCTTTCTTT
CASSGQGWDTEAFF
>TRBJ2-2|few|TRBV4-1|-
TGCGCCAGCAGCCGCGACAGTGGGGGGTGGGTCACCGGGGAGCTGTTTTTT
CASSRDSGGWVTGELFF
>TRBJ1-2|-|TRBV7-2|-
TGTGCCAGCAGCTTAGGGACAGCTAACTATGGCTACACCTTC
CASSLGTANYGYTF
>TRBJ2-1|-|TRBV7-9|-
TGTGCCAGCAGCCGAGGGGGGGCCTCCTACAATGAGCAGTTCTTC
CASSRGGASYNEQFF
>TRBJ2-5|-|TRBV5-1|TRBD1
TGCGCCAGCAGCCTGGGACAGAGCAAAGAGACCCAGTACTTC
CASSLGQSKETQYF
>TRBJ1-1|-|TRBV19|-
TGTGCCAACTCTGAAGCTTTCTTT
CANSEAFF